The clone carrying this T cell receptor (beta chain) showed up many times. These data come from a study of T cells in Graves' hyperthyroidism and ophthalmopathy. CDR3 length: 15 amino acids. The germline V gene encodes CDR1 SGHRS and CDR2 YFSETQ. Trimming shortened V by 0 bases and J by 4 bases, and 12 bases separated the two germline ends. RNA transcripts gave rise to amplified TCR beta CDR3 regions. The primer set for the first-round RT-PCR of the TCR CDR3 was HTBI. Each CDR3 protein gets one entry after TCRdb re-called the multiplex PCR reads with MiXCR. The data hold more than 300,000 distinct CDR3 sequences, with about 18% observed a single time.

This clonotype originated in a woman in her twenties or thirties with Graves' hyperthyroidism that later progressed to Graves' ophthalmopathy. The V gene is TRBV5-1, the J gene TRBJ2-3; TRBD2 might be the D (6 bases). Sequenced input: blood. For the CDR3, the DNA is TGCGCCAGCAGCTTGGAAGGGTGGAGGGCAGATACGCAGTATTTT. This encodes CASSLEGWRADTQYF.